The TCR beta chain under discussion was sequenced for a study of blood T cell repertoires in COVID-19. Study as a whole: Researchers got acute and convalescent COVID-19 samples from the United States, Italy and Spain. The cDNA or gDNA used as material had been derived from T cells, B-cell-depleted T cells, or PBMCs.

Germline V CDR1 and CDR2: LNHDA, SQIVND (reference sequence). V dropped 6 bases and J dropped 6 bases, with 18 bases sitting between them. This CDR3 has 15 amino acids. Per the authors' pipeline: Nucleated cell number was recorded as an estimate derived from reference gene primer amplification. Profiling relied on immunoSEQ multiplex PCR, and the TCRdb table lists in-frame clones only, not all of them. V and J calls and clone size are those listed in that table; D and trimming were worked out from the DNA. The sample lists 200,000 to 250,000 clones, approximately 85% occurring once. This rearrangement joins TRBV19 to TRBJ1-5, with D uncertain. The specimen was peripheral blood. The clonotype was recovered from a woman in her forties or fifties with active or convalescent COVID-19. As DNA, the CDR3 is TGTGCCAGTAGGCCCGCGGTTTCGGCTTTTCAGCCCCAGCATTTT. Amino acid sequence: CASRPAVSAFQPQHF.